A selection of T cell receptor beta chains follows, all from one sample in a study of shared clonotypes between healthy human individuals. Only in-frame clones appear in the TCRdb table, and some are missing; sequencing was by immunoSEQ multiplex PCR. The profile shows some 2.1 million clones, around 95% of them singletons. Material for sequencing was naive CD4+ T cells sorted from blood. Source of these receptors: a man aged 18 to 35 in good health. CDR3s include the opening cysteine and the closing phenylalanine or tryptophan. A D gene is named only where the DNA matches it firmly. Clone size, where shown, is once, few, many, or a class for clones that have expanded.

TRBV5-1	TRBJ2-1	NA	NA	CASSLGDNNEQFF	TGCGCCAGCAGCTTGGGGGATAACAATGAGCAGTTCTTC
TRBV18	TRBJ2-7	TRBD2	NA	CASSRGASRGELSYEQYF	TGTGCCAGCTCCCGAGGGGCCTCCCGGGGGGAACTTTCCTACGAGCAGTACTTC
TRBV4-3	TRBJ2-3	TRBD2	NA	CASSQATSGRAENTQYF	TGCGCCAGCAGCCAAGCTACTAGCGGGAGGGCCGAAAATACGCAGTATTTT
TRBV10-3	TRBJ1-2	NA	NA	CAISDAGGTPTDGYTF	TGTGCCATCAGCGACGCGGGGGGGACCCCTACTGACGGCTACACCTTC
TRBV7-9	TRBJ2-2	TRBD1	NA	CASSEGQGNTGELFF	TGTGCCAGCAGCGAGGGACAGGGGAACACCGGGGAGCTGTTTTTT
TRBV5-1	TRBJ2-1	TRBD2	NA	CASTASGGSYNEQFF	TGCGCCAGCACAGCTAGCGGGGGCTCCTACAATGAGCAGTTCTTC
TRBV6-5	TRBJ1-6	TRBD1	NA	CASSSRDRVNSPLHF	TGTGCCAGCAGCTCTCGGGACAGGGTTAATTCACCCCTCCACTTT
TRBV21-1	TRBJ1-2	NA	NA	CASSKARGANCGYTF	TGTGCCAGCAGCAAAGCGAGGGGGGCCAATTGTGGCTACACCTTC
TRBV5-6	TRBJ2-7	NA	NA	CASSPQGPSYEQYF	TGTGCCAGCAGCCCACAGGGTCCTTCCTACGAGCAGTACTTC
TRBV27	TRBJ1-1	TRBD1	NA	CATKDRGSSEAFF	TGTGCCACCAAGGACAGGGGGAGTAGTGAAGCTTTCTTT
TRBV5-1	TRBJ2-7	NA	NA	CASSLGGDSYEQYF	TGCGCCAGCAGCTTGGGAGGCGACTCCTACGAGCAGTACTTC
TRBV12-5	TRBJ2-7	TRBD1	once	CASGLGQGANEQYF	TGTGCTAGTGGTTTGGGGCAGGGGGCTAACGAGCAGTACTTC
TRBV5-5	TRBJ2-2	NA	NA	CASSLVAGLNTGELFF	TGTGCCAGCAGCTTGGTTGCAGGGCTCAACACCGGGGAGCTGTTTTTT
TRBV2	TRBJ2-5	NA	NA	CASSEAGGGETQYF	TGTGCCAGCAGTGAAGCGGGAGGCGGGGAGACCCAGTACTTC
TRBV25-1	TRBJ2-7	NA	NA	CASSEFRPVDLNEQYF	TGTGCCAGCAGTGAATTTAGGCCGGTCGATCTGAACGAGCAGTACTTC
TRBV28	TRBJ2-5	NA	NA	CASSLLGAGETQYF	TGTGCCAGCAGTTTACTGGGGGCGGGAGAGACCCAGTACTTC
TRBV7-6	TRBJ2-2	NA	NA	CASSLHESTGELFF	TGTGCCAGCAGCTTACACGAGAGCACCGGGGAGCTGTTTTTT
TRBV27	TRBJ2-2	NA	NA	CASKSPATGNTGELFF	TGTGCCAGCAAAAGTCCGGCGACAGGGAACACCGGGGAGCTGTTTTTT
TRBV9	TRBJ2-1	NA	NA	CASSVLSVGYNEQFF	TGTGCCAGCAGCGTATTGAGCGTAGGCTACAATGAGCAGTTCTTC